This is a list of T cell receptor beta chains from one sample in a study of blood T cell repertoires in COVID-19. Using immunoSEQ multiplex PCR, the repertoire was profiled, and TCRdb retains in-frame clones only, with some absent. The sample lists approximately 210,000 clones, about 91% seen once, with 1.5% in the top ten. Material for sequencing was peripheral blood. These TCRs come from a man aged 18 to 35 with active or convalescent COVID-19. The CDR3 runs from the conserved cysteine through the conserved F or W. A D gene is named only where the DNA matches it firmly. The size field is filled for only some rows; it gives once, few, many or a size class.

CDR3: CASSTSGSTYEQYF; DNA: TGTGCCAGCAGCACTAGCGGGAGTACCTACGAGCAGTACTTC; J: TRBJ2-7; D: TRBD2; size: few; V: TRBV2
CDR3: CAWSVQVLYTDTQYF; DNA: TGTGCCTGGAGTGTTCAGGTCCTCTACACAGATACGCAGTATTTT; J: TRBJ2-3; D: NA; size: NA; V: TRBV30
CDR3: CASSAHAGTGGIGELFF; DNA: TGTGCCAGCAGTGCCCACGCCGGGACAGGGGGCATCGGGGAGCTGTTTTTT; J: TRBJ2-2; D: TRBD1; size: NA; V: TRBV6-4
CDR3: CASSPQGSFQAFF; DNA: TGTGCCAGCTCACCACAGGGGTCCTTCCAAGCTTTCTTT; J: TRBJ1-1; D: NA; size: few; V: TRBV18
CDR3: CAISDPEGAYEQYF; DNA: TGTGCCATCAGTGACCCCGAAGGAGCCTACGAGCAGTACTTC; J: TRBJ2-7; D: NA; size: NA; V: TRBV10-3
CDR3: CASSFGLREGLKETQYF; DNA: TGCGCCAGCAGCTTCGGTCTGCGGGAGGGCCTAAAAGAGACCCAGTACTTC; J: TRBJ2-5; D: TRBD2; size: NA; V: TRBV5-1
CDR3: CASRLGRQNTEAFF; DNA: TGTGCCAGCAGACTGGGGCGGCAGAACACTGAAGCTTTCTTT; J: TRBJ1-1; D: NA; size: few; V: TRBV7-2
CDR3: CAWRTLGAGGYTF; DNA: TGTGCCTGGCGCACTTTGGGGGCGGGTGGCTACACCTTC; J: TRBJ1-2; D: NA; size: NA; V: TRBV30
CDR3: CASSHSASGSEDTQYF; DNA: TGTGCCAGCAGCCACTCGGCTAGCGGGAGTGAAGATACGCAGTATTTT; J: TRBJ2-3; D: TRBD2; size: NA; V: TRBV6-6
CDR3: CAWTPAQGIEAFF; DNA: TGTGCCTGGACCCCAGCACAGGGGATTGAAGCTTTCTTT; J: TRBJ1-1; D: TRBD1; size: NA; V: TRBV30
CDR3: CAIRDARGRFGGYTF; DNA: TGTGCCATCAGAGACGCAAGGGGCCGGTTTGGGGGCTACACCTTC; J: TRBJ1-2; D: NA; size: NA; V: TRBV10-3
CDR3: CASKNWDRDMGGNQPQHF; DNA: TGTGCCAGTAAGAATTGGGACAGGGATATGGGCGGCAATCAGCCCCAGCATTTT; J: TRBJ1-5; D: TRBD1; size: NA; V: TRBV19
CDR3: CASSGQTGAYGYTF; DNA: TGTGCCAGCAGCGGCCAAACAGGGGCCTATGGCTACACCTTC; J: TRBJ1-2; D: TRBD1; size: few; V: TRBV3-1/TRBV3-2
CDR3: CAGSDRDTNEQFF; DNA: TGTGCCGGTTCAGACCGGGACACCAATGAGCAGTTCTTC; J: TRBJ2-1; D: NA; size: NA; V: TRBV19
CDR3: CASSRQSSYNSPLHF; DNA: TGTGCCAGCAGCAGACAGAGCTCCTATAATTCACCCCTCCACTTT; J: TRBJ1-6; D: NA; size: NA; V: TRBV28
CDR3: CASSKRDSYEQYF; DNA: TGTGCCAGCAGCAAAAGAGACTCCTACGAGCAGTACTTC; J: TRBJ2-7; D: NA; size: NA; V: TRBV7-9
CDR3: CAISESAGGPNEQFF; DNA: TGTGCCATCAGTGAGTCGGCGGGAGGGCCCAATGAGCAGTTCTTC; J: TRBJ2-1; D: TRBD2; size: NA; V: TRBV10-3
CDR3: CASSPGASGSNEQFF; DNA: TGTGCCAGCTCACCGGGGGCTAGCGGGAGCAATGAGCAGTTCTTC; J: TRBJ2-1; D: TRBD2; size: NA; V: TRBV18
CDR3: CASSLAGDTGSPLHF; DNA: TGCGCCAGCAGCTTGGCCGGGGACACAGGTTCACCCCTCCACTTT; J: TRBJ1-6; D: NA; size: few; V: TRBV5-1
CDR3: CATSRDLRSRGNGYTF; DNA: TGTGCCACCAGCAGAGACCTCCGGTCCAGGGGAAATGGCTACACCTTC; J: TRBJ1-2; D: NA; size: NA; V: TRBV15
CDR3: CASSPTFETGMYEQYF; DNA: TGTGCCAGCAGTCCTACTTTTGAGACAGGCATGTACGAGCAGTACTTC; J: TRBJ2-7; D: NA; size: NA; V: TRBV28
CDR3: CSAVTGGGYGYTF; DNA: TGCAGCGCTGTAACGGGAGGAGGCTATGGCTACACCTTC; J: TRBJ1-2; D: NA; size: NA; V: TRBV29-1
CDR3: CASSLTSGRNTDTQYF; DNA: TGTGCCAGCAGCTTAACTAGCGGGAGGAACACAGATACGCAGTATTTT; J: TRBJ2-3; D: TRBD2; size: NA; V: TRBV11-2
CDR3: CASSIGGTGYRQPQHF; DNA: TGTGCCAGTAGTATAGGAGGGACAGGGTATCGACAGCCCCAGCATTTT; J: TRBJ1-5; D: TRBD1; size: once; V: TRBV19
CDR3: CAWSSVNYGYTF; DNA: TGTGCCTGGAGTAGCGTAAACTATGGCTACACCTTC; J: TRBJ1-2; D: NA; size: few; V: TRBV30
CDR3: CASSLKARKGSIQYF; DNA: TGTGCCAGCAGCTTGAAGGCCAGGAAAGGTAGCATTCAGTACTTC; J: TRBJ2-4; D: NA; size: NA; V: TRBV5-6
CDR3: CASSFLGTGDTEAFF; DNA: TGCGCCAGCAGCTTCCTCGGAACGGGTGACACTGAAGCTTTCTTT; J: TRBJ1-1; D: NA; size: few; V: TRBV5-1
CDR3: CASSLVGREPPDTQYF; DNA: TGTGCCAGCAGCTTGGTTGGCCGGGAGCCGCCAGATACGCAGTATTTT; J: TRBJ2-3; D: NA; size: NA; V: TRBV5-4
CDR3: CAWSPGGEKLFF; DNA: TGTGCCTGGAGTCCAGGGGGAGAAAAACTGTTTTTT; J: TRBJ1-4; D: TRBD1; size: NA; V: TRBV30
CDR3: CASSQEGSSGSWFYEQYF; DNA: TGTGCCAGCAGCCAAGAAGGGTCTAGCGGGAGCTGGTTCTACGAGCAGTACTTC; J: TRBJ2-7; D: TRBD2; size: NA; V: TRBV4-2
CDR3: CASSFGQGRTGELFF; DNA: TGTGCCAGCAGTTTCGGACAGGGGCGCACCGGGGAGCTGTTTTTT; J: TRBJ2-2; D: TRBD1; size: NA; V: TRBV27
CDR3: CASSPNSGGTEQFF; DNA: TGTGCCAGCAGCCCCAACAGCGGGGGGACTGAGCAGTTCTTC; J: TRBJ2-1; D: TRBD2; size: NA; V: TRBV7-3